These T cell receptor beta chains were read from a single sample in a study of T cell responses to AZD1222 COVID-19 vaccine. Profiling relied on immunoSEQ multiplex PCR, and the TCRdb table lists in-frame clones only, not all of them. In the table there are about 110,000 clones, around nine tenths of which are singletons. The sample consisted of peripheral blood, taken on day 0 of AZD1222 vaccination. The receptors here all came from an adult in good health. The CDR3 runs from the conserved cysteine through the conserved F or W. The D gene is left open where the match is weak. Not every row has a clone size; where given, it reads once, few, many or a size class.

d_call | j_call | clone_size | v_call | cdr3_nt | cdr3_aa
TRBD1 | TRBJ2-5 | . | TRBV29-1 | TGCAGCGTTGCGCCGACAGGGGGCCAAGAGACCCAGTACTTC | CSVAPTGGQETQYF
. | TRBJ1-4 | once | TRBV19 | TGTGCCAGTTCCCCCGGGGACGCAACTAATGAAAAACTGTTTTTT | CASSPGDATNEKLFF
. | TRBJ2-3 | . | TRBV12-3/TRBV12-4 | TGTGCCTGGGGGTCTAGCACATATACGCAGTATTTT | CAWGSSTYTQYF
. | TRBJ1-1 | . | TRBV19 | TGTGCCAGTAGTCCACAATTGAACACTGAAGCTTTCTTT | CASSPQLNTEAFF
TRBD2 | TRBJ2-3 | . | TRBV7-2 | TGTGCCAGCAGCTTGGGACTAGCGGGCATACAAGATACGCAGTATTTT | CASSLGLAGIQDTQYF
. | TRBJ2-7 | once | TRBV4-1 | TGCGCCAGCAGCCCCACCGGAGGGGGTTTCTACGAGCAGTACTTC | CASSPTGGGFYEQYF
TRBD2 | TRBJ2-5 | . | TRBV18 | TGTGCCAGCTCACCACCTGCGCTAGCGGGGGGCCAACAAGAGACCCAGTACTTC | CASSPPALAGGQQETQYF
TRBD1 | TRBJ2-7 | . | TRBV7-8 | TGTGCCAGCAGCCGGGACAGGGGCCCCTACGAGCAGTACTTC | CASSRDRGPYEQYF
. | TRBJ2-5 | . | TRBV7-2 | TGTGCCAGCAGCTTCATGGGGGAGACCCAGTACTTC | CASSFMGETQYF
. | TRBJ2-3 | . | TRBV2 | TGTGCCAGCAGGGAGGACGCAGATACGCAGTATTTT | CASREDADTQYF
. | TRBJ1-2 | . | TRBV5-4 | TGTGCCAGCAGCCTCGGACAGAACTATGGCTACACCTTC | CASSLGQNYGYTF
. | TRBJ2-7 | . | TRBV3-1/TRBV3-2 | TGTGCCAGCAGCCAGGAGCCTTACGAGCAGTACTTC | CASSQEPYEQYF
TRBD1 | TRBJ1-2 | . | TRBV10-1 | TGCGCCAGCAGTGAGCCCCCCCTGGGCAGGGGGGTCTATGGCTACACCTTC | CASSEPPLGRGVYGYTF
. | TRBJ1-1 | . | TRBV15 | TGTGCCACCAGCAGAGATGGGGGGAACACTGAAGCTTTCTTT | CATSRDGGNTEAFF
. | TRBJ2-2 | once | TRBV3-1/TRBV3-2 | TGTGCCAGCAGCCACCCCGACGTGAGGCCCACCGGGGAGCTGTTTTTT | CASSHPDVRPTGELFF
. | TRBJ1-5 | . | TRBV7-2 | TGTGCCAGCAGCTTATTGGGCAGGGACAATCAGCCCCAGCATTTT | CASSLLGRDNQPQHF
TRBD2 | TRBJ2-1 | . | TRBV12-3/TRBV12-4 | TGTGCCAGCAAATTAGGACTAGCTGAGCAGTTCTTC | CASKLGLAEQFF
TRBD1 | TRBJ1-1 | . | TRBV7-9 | TGTGCCAGCAGCTACCGGACAGGCTCTATGAACACTGAAGCTTTCTTT | CASSYRTGSMNTEAFF
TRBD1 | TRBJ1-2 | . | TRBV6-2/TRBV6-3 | TGTGCCAGCAGTTACTCCCCTCGACAGGGCCCGGAGAAGACCTTC | CASSYSPRQGPEKTF
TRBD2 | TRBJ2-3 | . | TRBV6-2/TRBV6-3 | TGTGCCAGCAGTTACCAACTTCGACTAGCGGGGAGAGATACGCAGTATTTT | CASSYQLRLAGRDTQYF
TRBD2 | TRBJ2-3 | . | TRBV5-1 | TGCGCCAGCAGCTTGGGACTAGCGGGGACAGATACGCAGTATTTT | CASSLGLAGTDTQYF
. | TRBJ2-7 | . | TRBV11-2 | TGTGCCAGCAGCTTTGGGCCGAGTTACGAGCAGTACTTC | CASSFGPSYEQYF
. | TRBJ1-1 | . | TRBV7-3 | TGTGCCAGCAGCTTAGGCGGAGGGAGCACTGAAGCTTTCTTT | CASSLGGGSTEAFF
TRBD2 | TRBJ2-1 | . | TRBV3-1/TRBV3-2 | TGTGCCAGCAGCCACTTATTACTAGCGGGGGGGCCTGTAAGCTCCTACAATGAGCAGTTCTTC | CASSHLLLAGGPVSSYNEQFF
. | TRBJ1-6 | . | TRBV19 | TGTGCCAGTAGAAGCGGGAGGATTAATTCACCCCTCCACTTT | CASRSGRINSPLHF
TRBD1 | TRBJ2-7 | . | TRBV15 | TGTGCCACCAGCAGAGGCGGGCCAGGGGGAGAGCAGTACTTC | CATSRGGPGGEQYF
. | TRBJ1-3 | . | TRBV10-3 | TGTGCCATCAGTGAGTTAGGTAACACCATATATTTT | CAISELGNTIYF
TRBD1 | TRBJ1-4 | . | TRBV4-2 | TGTGCCAGCAGCCAAGAACCGACAGGGAATAATGAAAAACTGTTTTTT | CASSQEPTGNNEKLFF
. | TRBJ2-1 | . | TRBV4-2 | TGTGCCAGCAGCCAGACCACCGGAACGAGCTCCTACAATGAGCAGTTCTTC | CASSQTTGTSSYNEQFF
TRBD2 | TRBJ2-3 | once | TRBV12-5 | TGTGCTAGTGGTTTGGTAAAGCTAGCGGGCACGCAGTATTTT | CASGLVKLAGTQYF
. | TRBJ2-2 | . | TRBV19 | TGTGCCAGTAACAGAAGGGGCGGGGAGCTGTTTTTT | CASNRRGGELFF
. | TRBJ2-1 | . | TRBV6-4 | TGTGCCAGCAGCACGGGAAGGGGTTATGAGCAGTTCTTC | CASSTGRGYEQFF
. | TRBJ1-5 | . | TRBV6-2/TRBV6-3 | TGTGCCAGCAGTGGCCGAGGTGGAGGGGGCAATCAGCCCCAGCATTTT | CASSGRGGGGNQPQHF
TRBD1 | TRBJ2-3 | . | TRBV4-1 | TGCGCCAGCAGCCTTCTACTGGGACAGGGGAGCACAGATACGCAGTATTTT | CASSLLLGQGSTDTQYF
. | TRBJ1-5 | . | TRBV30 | TGTGCCTGGAGTGGAATTGGAGGTCAGCCCCAGCATTTT | CAWSGIGGQPQHF
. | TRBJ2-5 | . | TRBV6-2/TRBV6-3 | TGTGCCAGCAGTGCCACCCGGACAGGGGGCGCGGCTAGCGGGGGAGAGACCCAGTACTTC | CASSATRTGGAASGGETQYF
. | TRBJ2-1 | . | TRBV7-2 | TGTGCCAGCAGCCAATCCAACAGGGGGAGGGGGGAGTTCTTC | CASSQSNRGRGEFF
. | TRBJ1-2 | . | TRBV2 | TGTGCCCTCTGGGGCTCAATCTATGGCTACACCTTC | CALWGSIYGYTF
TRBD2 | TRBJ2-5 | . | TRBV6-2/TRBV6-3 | TGTGCCAGCAGTTGGGCGGGGGAGCGGGAGACCCAGTACTTC | CASSWAGERETQYF
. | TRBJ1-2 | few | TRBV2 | TGTGCCAGCAGTCCTCCCGGGACAATCTATGGCTACACCTTC | CASSPPGTIYGYTF
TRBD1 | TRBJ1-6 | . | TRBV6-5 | TGTGCCAGCAGTTTACAGGGGGGTCCTAATTCACCCCTCCACTTT | CASSLQGGPNSPLHF
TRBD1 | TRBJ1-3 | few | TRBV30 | TGTGCCTGGAGTCAGGGGGCTGGAAACACCATATATTTT | CAWSQGAGNTIYF
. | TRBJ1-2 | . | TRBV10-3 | TGTGCCATCACCACCTTGGTTGGCTACACCTTC | CAITTLVGYTF
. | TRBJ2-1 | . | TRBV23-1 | TGCGCCAGCAGTCAATTACAGGGGAGGCCCCTCAATGAGCAGTTCTTC | CASSQLQGRPLNEQFF
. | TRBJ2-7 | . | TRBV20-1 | TGCAGTGCTCGTTTAGGCTACGAGCAGTACTTC | CSARLGYEQYF
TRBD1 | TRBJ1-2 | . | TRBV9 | TGTGCCAGCAGCGTGGACAGGTTCTATGGCTACACCTTC | CASSVDRFYGYTF
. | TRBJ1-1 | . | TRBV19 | TGTGCCAGTAGTAGTAGGGGACGAGGGGACGACACTGAAGCTTTCTTT | CASSSRGRGDDTEAFF
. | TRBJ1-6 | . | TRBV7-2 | TGTGCCAGCAGCTTAGAGGTTGGGGGGAAGAATTCACCCCTCCACTTT | CASSLEVGGKNSPLHF
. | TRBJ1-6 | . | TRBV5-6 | TGTGCCAGCAGCCTTGGAACGGGACCGTATAATTCACCCCTCCACTTT | CASSLGTGPYNSPLHF
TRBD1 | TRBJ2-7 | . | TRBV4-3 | TGCGCCAGCAGCCAAGTTTCCGGGACAGCTACCTACGAGCAGTACTTC | CASSQVSGTATYEQYF
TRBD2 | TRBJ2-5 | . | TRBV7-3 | TGTGCCAGCAGCTCGGGACTAGCGGGGGGTCAGGAGACCCAGTACTTC | CASSSGLAGGQETQYF
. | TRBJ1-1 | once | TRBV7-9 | TGTGCCAGCAGCCCCGCTTTCCCAGACGTCGCTGAAGCTTTCTTT | CASSPAFPDVAEAFF
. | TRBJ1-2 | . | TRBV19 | TGTGCCAGTACCCTTTTTGGGACACAAAACTATGGCTACACCTTC | CASTLFGTQNYGYTF
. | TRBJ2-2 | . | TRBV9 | TGTGCCAGCAGCCCAGCTAGCGCTTCCGGGGAGCTGTTTTTT | CASSPASASGELFF
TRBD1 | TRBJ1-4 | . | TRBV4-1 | TGCGCCAGCAGCCAATTGGGCGGACAGGGTCGCGTAAAACTGTTTTTT | CASSQLGGQGRVKLFF